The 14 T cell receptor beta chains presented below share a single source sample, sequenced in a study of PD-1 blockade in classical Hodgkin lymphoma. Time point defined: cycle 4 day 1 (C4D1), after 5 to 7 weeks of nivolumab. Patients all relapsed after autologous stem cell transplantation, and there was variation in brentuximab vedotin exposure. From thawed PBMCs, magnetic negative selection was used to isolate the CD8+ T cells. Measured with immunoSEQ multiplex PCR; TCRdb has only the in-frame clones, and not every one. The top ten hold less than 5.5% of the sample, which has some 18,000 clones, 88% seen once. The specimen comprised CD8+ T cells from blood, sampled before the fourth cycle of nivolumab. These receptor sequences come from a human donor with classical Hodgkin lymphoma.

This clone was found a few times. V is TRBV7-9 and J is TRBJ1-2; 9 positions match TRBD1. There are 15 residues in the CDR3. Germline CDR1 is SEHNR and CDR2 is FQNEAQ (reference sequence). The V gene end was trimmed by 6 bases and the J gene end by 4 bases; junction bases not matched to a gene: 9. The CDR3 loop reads CASRGQGQTSYGYTF. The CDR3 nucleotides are TGTGCCAGCAGGGGACAGGGCCAGACGAGCTATGGCTACACCTTC.

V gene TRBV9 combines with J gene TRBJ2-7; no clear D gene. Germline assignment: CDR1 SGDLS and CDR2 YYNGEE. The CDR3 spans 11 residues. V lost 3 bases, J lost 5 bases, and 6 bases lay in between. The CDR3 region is CASSEGNEQYF. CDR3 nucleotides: TGTGCCAGCAGCGAAGGAAACGAGCAGTACTTC. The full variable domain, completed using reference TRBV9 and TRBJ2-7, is DSGVTQTPKHLITATGQRVTLRCSPRSGDLSVYWYQQSLDQGLQFLIQYYNGEERAKGNILERFSAQQFPDLHSELNLSSLELGDSALYFCASSEGNEQYFGPGTRLTVT.

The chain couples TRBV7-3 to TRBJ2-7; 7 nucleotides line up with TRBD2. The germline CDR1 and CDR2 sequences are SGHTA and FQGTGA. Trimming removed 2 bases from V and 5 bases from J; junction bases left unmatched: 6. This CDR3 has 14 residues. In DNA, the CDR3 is TGTGCCAGCAGCTTATTTGGTGGGGGGGACGAGCAGTACTTC. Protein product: CASSLFGGGDEQYF.

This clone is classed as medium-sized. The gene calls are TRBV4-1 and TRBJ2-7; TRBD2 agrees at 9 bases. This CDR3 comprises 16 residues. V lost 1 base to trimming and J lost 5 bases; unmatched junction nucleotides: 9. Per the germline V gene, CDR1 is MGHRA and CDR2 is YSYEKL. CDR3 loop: CASSQVWGLATNEQYF. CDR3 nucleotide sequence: TGCGCCAGCAGCCAAGTCTGGGGACTAGCAACCAACGAGCAGTACTTC.

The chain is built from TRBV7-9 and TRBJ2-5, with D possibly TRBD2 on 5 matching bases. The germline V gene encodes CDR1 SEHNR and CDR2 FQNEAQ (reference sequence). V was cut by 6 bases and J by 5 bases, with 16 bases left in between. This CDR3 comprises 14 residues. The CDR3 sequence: CASRLDPGWETQYF. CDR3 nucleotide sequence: TGTGCCAGCAGACTAGACCCGGGGTGGGAGACCCAGTACTTC.

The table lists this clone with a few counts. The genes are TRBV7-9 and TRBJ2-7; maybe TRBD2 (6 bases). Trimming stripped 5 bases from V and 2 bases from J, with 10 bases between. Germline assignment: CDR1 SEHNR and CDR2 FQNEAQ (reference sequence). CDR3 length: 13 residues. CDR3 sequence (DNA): TGTGCCAGCAGCCGTAGCGGAACCTACGAGCAGTACTTC. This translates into CASSRSGTYEQYF.

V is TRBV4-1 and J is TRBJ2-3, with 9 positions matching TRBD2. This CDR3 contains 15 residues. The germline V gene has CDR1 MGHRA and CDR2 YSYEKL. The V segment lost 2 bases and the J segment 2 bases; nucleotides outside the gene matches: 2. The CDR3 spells CASSQTSGPTDTQYF. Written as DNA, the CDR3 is TGCGCCAGCAGCCAAACTAGCGGGCCCACAGATACGCAGTATTTT.

The CDR3 nucleotides read TGTGCCAGCAGCTCCCTGGGGCGGGACTCCTACAATGAGCAGTTCTTC. It yields the protein CASSSLGRDSYNEQFF. The rearrangement joins TRBV7-8 to TRBJ2-1; a possible D gene is TRBD2 (6 bases). This CDR3 comprises 16 residues. V was trimmed by 4 bases and J by 0 bases, leaving 13 bases between them. The V gene's germline CDR1 is SGHVS and CDR2 FQNEAQ. Looking up the rest from reference TRBV7-8 and TRBJ2-1 gives the full variable domain: GAGVSQSPRYKVAKRGQDVALRCDPISGHVSLFWYQQALGQGPEFLTYFQNEAQLDKSGLPSDRFFAERPEGSVSTLKIQRTQQEDSAVYLCASSSLGRDSYNEQFFGPGTRLTVL.

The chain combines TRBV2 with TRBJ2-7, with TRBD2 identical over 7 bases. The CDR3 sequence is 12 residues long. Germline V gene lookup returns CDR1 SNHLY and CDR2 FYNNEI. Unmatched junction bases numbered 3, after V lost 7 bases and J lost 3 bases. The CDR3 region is CASTSGLYEQYF. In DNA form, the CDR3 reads TGTGCCAGCACTAGCGGCCTCTACGAGCAGTACTTC.

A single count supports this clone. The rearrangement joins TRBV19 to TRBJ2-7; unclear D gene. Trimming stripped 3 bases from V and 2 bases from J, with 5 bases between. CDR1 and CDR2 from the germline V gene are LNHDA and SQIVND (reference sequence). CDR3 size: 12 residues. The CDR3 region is CASSMGTYEQYF. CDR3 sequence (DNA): TGTGCCAGTAGTATGGGCACCTACGAGCAGTACTTC.

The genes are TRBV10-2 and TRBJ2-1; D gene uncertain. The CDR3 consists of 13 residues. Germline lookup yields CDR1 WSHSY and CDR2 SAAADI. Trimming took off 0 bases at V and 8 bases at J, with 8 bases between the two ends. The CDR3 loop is CASSESKPHEQFF. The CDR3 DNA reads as TGCGCCAGCAGTGAGTCGAAGCCCCATGAGCAGTTCTTC.

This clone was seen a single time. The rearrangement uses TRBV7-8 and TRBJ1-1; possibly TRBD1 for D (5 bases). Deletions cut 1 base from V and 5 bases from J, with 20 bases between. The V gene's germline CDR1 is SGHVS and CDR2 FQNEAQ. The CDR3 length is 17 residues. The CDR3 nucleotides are TGTGCCAGCAGCTTAGAAGTCACAGGCCGTGGTTGGACTGAAGCTTTCTTT. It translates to CASSLEVTGRGWTEAFF.

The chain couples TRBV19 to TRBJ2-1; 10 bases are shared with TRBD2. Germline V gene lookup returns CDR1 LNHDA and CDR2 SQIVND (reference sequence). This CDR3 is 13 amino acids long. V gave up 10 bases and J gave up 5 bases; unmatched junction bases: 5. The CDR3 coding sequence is TGTGCCACCGGACTAGCGGTAAACAATGAGCAGTTCTTC. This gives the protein CATGLAVNNEQFF.

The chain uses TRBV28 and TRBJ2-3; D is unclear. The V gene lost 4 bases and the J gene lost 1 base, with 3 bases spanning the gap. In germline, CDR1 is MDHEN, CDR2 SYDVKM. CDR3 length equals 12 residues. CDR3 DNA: TGTGCCAGCAGTTGGGGCACAGATACGCAGTATTTT. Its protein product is CASSWGTDTQYF.